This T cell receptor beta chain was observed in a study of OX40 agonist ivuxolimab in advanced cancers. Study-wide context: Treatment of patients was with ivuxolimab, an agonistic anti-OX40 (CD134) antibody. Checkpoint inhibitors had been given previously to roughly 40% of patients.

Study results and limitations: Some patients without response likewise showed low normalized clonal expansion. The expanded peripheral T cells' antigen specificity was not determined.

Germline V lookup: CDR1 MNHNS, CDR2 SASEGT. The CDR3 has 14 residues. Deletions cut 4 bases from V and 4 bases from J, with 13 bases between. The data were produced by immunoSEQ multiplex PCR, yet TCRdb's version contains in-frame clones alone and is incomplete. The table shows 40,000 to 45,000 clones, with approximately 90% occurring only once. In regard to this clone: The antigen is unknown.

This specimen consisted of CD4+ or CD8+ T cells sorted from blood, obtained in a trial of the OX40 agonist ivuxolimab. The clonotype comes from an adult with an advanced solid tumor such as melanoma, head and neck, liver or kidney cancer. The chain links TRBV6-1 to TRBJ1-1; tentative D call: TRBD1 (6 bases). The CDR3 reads CASSVQGYGTEAFF. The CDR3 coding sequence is TGTGCCAGCAGTGTTCAGGGGTATGGCACTGAAGCTTTCTTT.